This T cell receptor beta chain was found in a study of T cell changes during pregnancy in multiple sclerosis. Measured with immunoSEQ multiplex PCR; TCRdb has only the in-frame clones, and not every one. This table holds 45,000 to 65,000 clones, around nine tenths found once. J was trimmed by 6 bases and V by 8 bases; bases with no gene match: 14. Germline V gene sequence: CDR1 SQVTM, CDR2 ANQGSEA. This CDR3 comprises 16 residues. The sequence derives from a female donor with multiple sclerosis, enrolled in a pregnancy study. This sample comprised CD4+ T cells from peripheral blood mononuclear cells, obtained in the second trimester of pregnancy. The chain combines TRBV29-1 with TRBJ2-2; TRBD1 aligns across 11 bases. Here the CDR3 DNA reads TGCAGCCTGGGGGGTACCGGGACAGGGGGGGCCGGGGAGCTGTTTTTT. Its translation: CSLGGTGTGGAGELFF.